The 23 T cell receptor beta chains below all came from one sample that was sequenced in a study of Ad26.COV2.S vaccination and SARS-CoV-2 variants. Treatment denoted: around 19 received Ad26.COV2.S at low or high dose, single or two shots; roughly 5 received placebo; per-sample allocation not given. Sampling took place 63 days after the first vaccine or placebo injection. Profiling relied on immunoSEQ multiplex PCR, and the TCRdb table lists in-frame clones only, not all of them. The sample holds about 470,000 clones; around 91% are singletons and the top ten take less than 4.5%. The sample here was peripheral blood, taken in a trial of Ad26.COV2.S vaccine versus placebo. The source of these receptors is a person aged 18 to 65 who received the Ad26.COV2.S COVID-19 vaccine or a placebo.

The chain links TRBV28 to TRBJ2-7, with 7 bases aligning to TRBD1. The germline gives CDR1 MDHEN, CDR2 SYDVKM. The CDR3 is 15 amino acids. Trimming took 1 base from V and 6 from J; bases not matched to a gene: 9. This chain's CDR3 is CASSLSTGPTTEQYF. The CDR3 DNA reads as TGTGCCAGCAGTTTATCGACAGGGCCCACTACCGAGCAGTACTTC.

The J gene is TRBJ1-1, the V gene TRBV10-3, with 9 nucleotides matching TRBD1. V trimming: 6 bases; J trimming: 2 bases; junction bases outside the gene matches: 4. Germline assignment: CDR1 ENHRY and CDR2 SYGVKD. The CDR3 spans 14 residues. CDR3 residues: CAISQGQGNTEAFF. CDR3 DNA sequence: TGTGCCATCAGCCAGGGACAGGGTAACACTGAAGCTTTCTTT.

This clone came up a few times. This chain links TRBV25-1 with TRBJ1-5; D gene ambiguous. Germline V CDR1 and CDR2: MGHDK, SYGVNS. This CDR3 has 14 residues. The V and J ends lost 2 bases and 0 bases respectively, with 5 bases between them. The CDR3 region has the DNA TGTGCCAGCAGTGAAATCGGTAGCAATCAGCCCCAGCATTTT. This translates into CASSEIGSNQPQHF.

The chain uses TRBV27 and TRBJ2-5; D remains ambiguous. Trimming shortened V by 4 bases and J by 5 bases, and 14 bases separated the two germline ends. The CDR3 extends over 14 amino acids. The germline gives CDR1 MNHEY, CDR2 SMNVEV (reference sequence). CDR3 sequence reads: CASSSSAVVETQYF. The CDR3 nucleotides are TGTGCCAGCAGTTCCTCCGCAGTAGTCGAGACCCAGTACTTC.

J is TRBJ1-1 and V is TRBV7-8; 7 positions agree with TRBD1. The CDR3 covers 14 residues. From germline, CDR1 is SGHVS and CDR2 FQNEAQ. V lost 0 bases, J lost 8 bases, and 6 bases stayed unmatched. CDR3 DNA sequence: TGTGCCAGCAGCTTAGCGCTTCAGACAGGGGAAGCTTTCTTT. Translated, it gives CASSLALQTGEAFF.

CDR3 sequence reads: CASSDEIPLKSPLHF. As DNA, the CDR3 is TGTGCCAGCAGTGATGAAATTCCCCTAAAGTCACCCCTCCACTTT. V and J are TRBV2 and TRBJ1-6, with D uncertain. This CDR3 has 15 residues. The ends were cut back, 3 bases at V and 10 bases at J, with 16 bases in the middle. Germline lookup yields CDR1 SNHLY and CDR2 FYNNEI.

Comment on this clone: In the same sample, other DNA sequences code for this CDR3. The V call is TRBV7-2, the J call TRBJ2-5, with a tentative D call TRBD1 (5 bases). The germline gives CDR1 SGHTA, CDR2 FQGNSA. The V end was cut by 2 bases, the J end by 5 bases, with 12 bases between. This CDR3 contains 14 residues. The CDR3, as DNA: TGTGCCAGCAGCTTAAGGGGCCTCGTGGAGACCCAGTACTTC. Amino acids: CASSLRGLVETQYF.

The V call is TRBV28, the J call TRBJ2-1, with a possible D match to TRBD1 (5 bases). The germline V gene encodes CDR1 MDHEN and CDR2 SYDVKM. The CDR3 loop spans 12 amino acids. The V end lost 2 bases, the J end lost 7 bases, and 6 bases lay between the germline ends. The CDR3 region is CASSLRGNEQFF. The CDR3, as DNA: TGTGCCAGCAGTTTAAGGGGTAATGAGCAGTTCTTC.

This clone was seen once. The gene calls are TRBV7-9 and TRBJ1-4; the D gene is possibly TRBD1 (5 bases). From germline, CDR1 is SEHNR and CDR2 FQNEAQ (reference sequence). Deletions cut 4 bases from V and 0 bases from J, with 12 bases between. The CDR3 is 16 amino acids. In nucleotides, the CDR3 is TGTGCCAGCAGCTCCCCCCCGGGGGCAACTAATGAAAAACTGTTTTTT. Amino acid sequence: CASSSPPGATNEKLFF.

The rearrangement uses TRBV11-2 and TRBJ1-2; D might be TRBD1 (6 bases). Germline CDR1 and CDR2: SGHAT and FQNNGV. V dropped 5 bases and J dropped 7 bases, with 14 bases sitting between them. This CDR3 region has 13 residues. The CDR3 loop reads CASSRRTAAGYTF. CDR3 sequence (DNA): TGTGCCAGCAGCCGCCGGACAGCCGCTGGCTACACCTTC.

The chain joins TRBV3-1 (or the pseudogene TRBV3-2) to TRBJ1-1; the D gene is possibly TRBD1 (5 bases). The CDR3 is made up of 15 amino acids. V was clipped by 4 bases and J by 5 bases, with 17 bases between them. Germline V gene data show CDR1 as LGHDT and CDR2 as YNNKEL (reference sequence). The CDR3 loop is CASSPGPVRNTEAFF. The CDR3 DNA sequence: TGTGCCAGCAGCCCGGGGCCGGTGCGGAATACTGAAGCTTTCTTT.

The rearrangement joins TRBV27 to TRBJ2-7; 8 nucleotides line up with TRBD1. Trimming at V came to 4 bases and at J to 5 bases, leaving 13 bases not matched to a gene. CDR1 MNHEY and CDR2 SMNVEV come from the germline V gene (reference sequence). The CDR3 length is 16 residues. CDR3 amino acids: CASSSPGRQGFHEQYF. CDR3 nucleotide sequence: TGTGCCAGCAGTTCCCCAGGCCGACAGGGGTTCCACGAGCAGTACTTC.

V gene TRBV2 combines with J gene TRBJ1-2; the match to TRBD1 covers 11 bases. The CDR3 spans 15 residues. Looked up from germline, CDR1 is SNHLY and CDR2 is FYNNEI. V trimming: 6 bases; J trimming: 1 base; junction bases outside the gene matches: 4. The CDR3 region is CASSGQGAHNYGYTF. As DNA, the CDR3 is TGTGCCAGCAGCGGACAGGGGGCACATAACTATGGCTACACCTTC.

This clone has at least ten counts. The same CDR3 also results from other DNA sequences found in this sample. V gene TRBV18 combines with J gene TRBJ1-4; weak D call: TRBD1 (6 bases). Germline loops: CDR1 KGHSH, CDR2 LQKENI. CDR3 length: 14 amino acids. V lost 3 bases and J lost 4, with 9 bases in between. DNA for the CDR3: TGTGCCAGCTCACCGGACAGCCGTAATGAAAAACTGTTTTTT. Translated: CASSPDSRNEKLFF.

This clone has more than one count but fewer than ten. The rearrangement links TRBV7-2 to TRBJ2-7, with TRBD1 matching 10 bases. Germline lookup yields CDR1 SGHTA and CDR2 FQGNSA. Trimming at V came to 1 base and at J to 2 bases, leaving 11 bases not matched to a gene. The CDR3 loop spans 18 amino acids. The CDR3 spells CASSLVGTGDIFPYEQYF. The CDR3 DNA sequence: TGTGCCAGCAGCTTAGTCGGGACAGGGGATATCTTCCCCTACGAGCAGTACTTC.

J is TRBJ2-2 and V is TRBV28; TRBD2 is a possible D gene (5 bases). This CDR3 has 11 amino acids. V lost 4 bases, J lost 10 bases, and 7 bases lay in between. From germline, CDR1 is MDHEN and CDR2 SYDVKM. The CDR3 nucleotides are TGTGCCAGCAGTTCGGAGGTGGAGCTGTTTTTT. This encodes CASSSEVELFF.

The rearrangement uses TRBV10-3 and TRBJ2-1; D unclear. This CDR3 comprises 15 residues. Germline-derived CDR1 and CDR2 are ENHRY and SYGVKD. Trimming pared 0 bases from V and 0 bases from J, leaving 6 bases between. DNA for the CDR3: TGTGCCATCAGTGAGTCAAAGAGCTCCTACAATGAGCAGTTCTTC. Its translation is CAISESKSSYNEQFF.

This sequence joins TRBV4-2 and TRBJ2-2; D is unresolved. The CDR3 is made up of 15 amino acids. The germline V gene encodes CDR1 LGHNA and CDR2 YNFKEQ. V gave up 1 base and J gave up 4 bases, with 10 bases separating them. This CDR3 is CASSQGQDPTGELFF. The CDR3 coding sequence is TGTGCCAGCAGCCAAGGTCAGGACCCCACCGGGGAGCTGTTTTTT.

A word on this clone: At the DNA level, this CDR3 is encoded by other sequences in the same sample as well. The rearrangement links TRBV7-3 to TRBJ2-3, with D unresolved. The V end was cut by 2 bases, the J end by 2 bases, with 5 bases between. This CDR3 has 13 amino acids. Germline CDR1 reads SGHTA; CDR2 reads FQGTGA. The CDR3 nucleotides are TGTGCCAGCAGCTTATCTCCCACAGATACGCAGTATTTT. It yields the protein CASSLSPTDTQYF.

The V gene is TRBV5-5, the J gene TRBJ1-1, with 8 bases lining up with TRBD1. Germline CDR1 reads SGHKS; CDR2 reads YYEKEE (reference sequence). V dropped 2 bases and J dropped 2; count of bases not matched to a gene: 11. This CDR3 comprises 17 residues. The CDR3 DNA is TGTGCCAGCAGCTTAGACAGGGGATCCTCCCATAACACTGAAGCTTTCTTT. The encoded protein is CASSLDRGSSHNTEAFF. The whole variable domain, filled in from reference TRBV5-5 and TRBJ1-1, reads DAGVTQSPTHLIKTRGQQVTLRCSPISGHKSVSWYQQVLGQGPQFIFQYYEKEERGRGNFPDRFSARQFPNYSSELNVNALLLGDSALYLCASSLDRGSSHNTEAFFGQGTRLTVV.

The gene calls are TRBV9 and TRBJ1-1; weak D call: TRBD1 (5 bases). CDR3 length equals 14 residues. V lost 0 bases, J lost 1 base, and 7 bases lay in between. The V gene's germline CDR1 is SGDLS and CDR2 YYNGEE. CDR3 in amino acids: CASSVAGTNTEAFF. CDR3 DNA sequence: TGTGCCAGCAGCGTAGCGGGGACGAACACTGAAGCTTTCTTT.

This chain uses TRBV7-2 with TRBJ1-3; no clear D. The V end was cut by 3 bases, the J end by 3 bases, with 9 bases between. Germline V gives CDR1 SGHTA, CDR2 FQGNSA. The CDR3 length is 14 residues. CDR3 nucleotide sequence: TGTGCCAGCAGCTTGGTAGGGCTTGGAAACACCATATATTTT. It is translated as CASSLVGLGNTIYF.

This clone was recorded a few times. V gene TRBV4-3 combines with J gene TRBJ1-2; D is unclear. There are 15 residues in the CDR3. Germline values: CDR1 LGHNA, CDR2 YSLEER. V was cut by 0 bases and J by 2 bases, with 10 bases left in between. The CDR3 sequence: CASSQDTRQNYGYTF. The DNA of the CDR3 is TGCGCCAGCAGCCAAGACACCAGGCAGAACTATGGCTACACCTTC.